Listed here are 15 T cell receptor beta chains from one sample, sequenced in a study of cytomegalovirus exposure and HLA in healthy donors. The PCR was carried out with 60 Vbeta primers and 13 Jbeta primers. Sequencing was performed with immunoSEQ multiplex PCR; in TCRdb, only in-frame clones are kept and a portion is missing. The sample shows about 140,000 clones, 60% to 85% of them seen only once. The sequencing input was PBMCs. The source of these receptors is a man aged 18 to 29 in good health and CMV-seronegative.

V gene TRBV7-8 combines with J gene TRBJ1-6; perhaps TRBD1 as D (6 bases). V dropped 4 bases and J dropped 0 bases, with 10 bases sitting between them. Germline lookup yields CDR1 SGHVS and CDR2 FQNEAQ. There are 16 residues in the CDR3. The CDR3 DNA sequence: TGTGCCAGCAGCTCACAGGGCTTCTCCTATAATTCACCCCTCCACTTT. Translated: CASSSQGFSYNSPLHF.

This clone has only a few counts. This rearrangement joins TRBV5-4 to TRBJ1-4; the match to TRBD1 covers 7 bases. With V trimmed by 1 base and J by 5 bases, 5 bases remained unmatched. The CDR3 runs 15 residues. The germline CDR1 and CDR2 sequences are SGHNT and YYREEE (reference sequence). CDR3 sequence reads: CASSLRRGPNEKLFF. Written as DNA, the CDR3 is TGTGCCAGCAGCTTGAGAAGGGGGCCCAATGAAAAACTGTTTTTT.

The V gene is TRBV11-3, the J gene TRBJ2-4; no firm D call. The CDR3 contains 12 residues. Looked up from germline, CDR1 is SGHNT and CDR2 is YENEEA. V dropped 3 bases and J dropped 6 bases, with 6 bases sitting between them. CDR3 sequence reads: CASSFGGNIQYF. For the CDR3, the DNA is TGTGCCAGCAGCTTCGGCGGAAACATTCAGTACTTC.

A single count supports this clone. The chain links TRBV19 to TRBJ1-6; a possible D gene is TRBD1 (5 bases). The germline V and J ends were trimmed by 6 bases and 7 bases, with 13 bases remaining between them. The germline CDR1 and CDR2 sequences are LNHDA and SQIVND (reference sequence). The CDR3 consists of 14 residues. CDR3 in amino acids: CASSHRDSNSPLHF. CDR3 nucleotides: TGTGCCAGTAGCCACCGGGACTCAAATTCACCCCTCCACTTT.

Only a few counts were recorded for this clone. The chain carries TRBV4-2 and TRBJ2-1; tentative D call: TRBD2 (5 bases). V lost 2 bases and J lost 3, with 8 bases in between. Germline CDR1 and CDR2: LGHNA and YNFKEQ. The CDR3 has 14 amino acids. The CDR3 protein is CASSQRDLYNEQFF. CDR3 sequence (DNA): TGTGCCAGCAGCCAACGGGATCTCTACAATGAGCAGTTCTTC.

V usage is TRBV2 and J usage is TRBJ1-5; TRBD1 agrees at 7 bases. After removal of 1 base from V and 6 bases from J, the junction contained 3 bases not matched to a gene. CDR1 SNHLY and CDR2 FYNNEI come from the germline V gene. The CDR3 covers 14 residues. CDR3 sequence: CASSEEGASQPQHF. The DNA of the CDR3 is TGTGCCAGCAGTGAAGAGGGGGCAAGTCAGCCCCAGCATTTT.

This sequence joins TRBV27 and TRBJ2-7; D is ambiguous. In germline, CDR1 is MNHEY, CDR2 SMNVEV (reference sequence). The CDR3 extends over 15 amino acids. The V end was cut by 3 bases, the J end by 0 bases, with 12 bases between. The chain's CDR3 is CASSFVVAPSYEQYF. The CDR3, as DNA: TGTGCCAGCAGTTTCGTGGTAGCACCCTCCTACGAGCAGTACTTC.

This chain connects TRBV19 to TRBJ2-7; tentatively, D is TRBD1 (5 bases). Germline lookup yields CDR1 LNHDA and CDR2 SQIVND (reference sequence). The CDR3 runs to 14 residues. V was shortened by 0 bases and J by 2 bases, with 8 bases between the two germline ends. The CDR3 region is CASSIDKGTYEQYF. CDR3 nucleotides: TGTGCCAGTAGTATAGATAAGGGGACCTACGAGCAGTACTTC. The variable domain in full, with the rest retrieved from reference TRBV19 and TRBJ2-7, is DGGITQSPKYLFRKEGQNVTLSCEQNLNHDAMYWYRQDPGQGLRLIYYSQIVNDFQKGDIAEGYSVSREKKESFPLTVTSAQKNPTAFYLCASSIDKGTYEQYFGPGTRLTVT.

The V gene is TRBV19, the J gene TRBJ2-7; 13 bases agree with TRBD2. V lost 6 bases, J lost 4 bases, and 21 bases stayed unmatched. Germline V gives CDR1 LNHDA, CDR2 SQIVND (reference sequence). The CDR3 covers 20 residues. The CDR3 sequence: CASSVTSGRAKELKWYEQYF. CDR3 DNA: TGTGCCAGTAGCGTTACTAGCGGGAGGGCCAAGGAACTGAAGTGGTACGAGCAGTACTTC.

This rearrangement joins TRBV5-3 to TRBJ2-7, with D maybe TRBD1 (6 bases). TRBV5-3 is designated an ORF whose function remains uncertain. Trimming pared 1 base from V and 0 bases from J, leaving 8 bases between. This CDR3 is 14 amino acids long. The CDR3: CARSLTGNSYEQYF. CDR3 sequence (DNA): TGTGCCAGAAGCTTGACAGGGAACTCCTACGAGCAGTACTTC.

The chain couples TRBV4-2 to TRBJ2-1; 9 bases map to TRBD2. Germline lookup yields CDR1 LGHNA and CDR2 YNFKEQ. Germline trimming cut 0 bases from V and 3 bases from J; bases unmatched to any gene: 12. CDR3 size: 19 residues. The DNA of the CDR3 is TGTGCCAGCAGCCAAGAACCGTCCGGGGCGGGAGGGGGCTACAATGAGCAGTTCTTC. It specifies CASSQEPSGAGGGYNEQFF.

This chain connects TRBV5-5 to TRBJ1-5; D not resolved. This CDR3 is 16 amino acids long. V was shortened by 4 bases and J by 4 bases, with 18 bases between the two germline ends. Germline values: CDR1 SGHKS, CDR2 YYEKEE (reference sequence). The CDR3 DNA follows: TGTGCCAGCAGCACCGTGACCGCTGGGCTTAATCAGCCCCAGCATTTT. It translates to CASSTVTAGLNQPQHF.

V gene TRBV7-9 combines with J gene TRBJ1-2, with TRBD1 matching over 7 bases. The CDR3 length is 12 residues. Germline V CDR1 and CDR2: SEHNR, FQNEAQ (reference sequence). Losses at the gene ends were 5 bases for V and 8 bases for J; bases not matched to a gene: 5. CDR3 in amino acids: CASSPTGDGYTF. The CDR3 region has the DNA TGTGCCAGCAGCCCTACAGGGGACGGCTACACCTTC.

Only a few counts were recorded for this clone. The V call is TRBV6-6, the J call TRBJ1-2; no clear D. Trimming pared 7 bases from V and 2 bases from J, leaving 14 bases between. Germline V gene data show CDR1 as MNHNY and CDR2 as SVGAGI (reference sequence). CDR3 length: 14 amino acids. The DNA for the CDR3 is TGTGCCAGCACCTCGCGCGTTGTCAACTATGGCTACACCTTC. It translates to CASTSRVVNYGYTF.

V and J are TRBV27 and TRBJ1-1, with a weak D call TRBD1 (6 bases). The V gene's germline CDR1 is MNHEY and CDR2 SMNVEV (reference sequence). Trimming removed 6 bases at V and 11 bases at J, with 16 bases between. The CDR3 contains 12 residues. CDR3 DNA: TGTGCCAGCAGGCGCCCCACAGGGTCCGCTTTCTTT. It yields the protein CASRRPTGSAFF.